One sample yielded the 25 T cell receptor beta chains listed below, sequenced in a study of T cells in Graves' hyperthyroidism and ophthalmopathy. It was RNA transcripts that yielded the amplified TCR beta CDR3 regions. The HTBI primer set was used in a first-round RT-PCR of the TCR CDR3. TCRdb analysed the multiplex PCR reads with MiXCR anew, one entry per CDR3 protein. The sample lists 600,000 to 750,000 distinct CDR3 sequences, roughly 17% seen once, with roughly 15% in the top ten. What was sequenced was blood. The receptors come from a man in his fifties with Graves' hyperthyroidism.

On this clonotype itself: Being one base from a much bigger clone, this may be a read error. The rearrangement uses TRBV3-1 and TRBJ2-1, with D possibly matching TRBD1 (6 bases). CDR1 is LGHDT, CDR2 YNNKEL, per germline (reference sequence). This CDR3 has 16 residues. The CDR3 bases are TGTGCCAGCAGCCAGTCTACAGGGCGCTCCTGCAATGAGCAGTTCTTC. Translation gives CASSQSTGRSCNEQFF.

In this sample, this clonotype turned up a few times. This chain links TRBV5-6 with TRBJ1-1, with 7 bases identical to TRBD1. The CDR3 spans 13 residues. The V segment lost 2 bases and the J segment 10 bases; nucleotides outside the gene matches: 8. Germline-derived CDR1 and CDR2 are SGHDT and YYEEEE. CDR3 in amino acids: CASSFGTGDRAFF. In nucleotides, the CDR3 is TGTGCCAGCAGCTTTGGTACAGGGGATAGAGCTTTCTTT.

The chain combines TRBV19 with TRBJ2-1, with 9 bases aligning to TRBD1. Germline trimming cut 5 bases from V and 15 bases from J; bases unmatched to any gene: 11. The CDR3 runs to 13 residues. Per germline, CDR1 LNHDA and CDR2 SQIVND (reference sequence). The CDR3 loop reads CASSPTTGGNPFF. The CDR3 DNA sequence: TGTGCCAGTAGTCCTACGACAGGGGGTAACCCGTTCTTC.

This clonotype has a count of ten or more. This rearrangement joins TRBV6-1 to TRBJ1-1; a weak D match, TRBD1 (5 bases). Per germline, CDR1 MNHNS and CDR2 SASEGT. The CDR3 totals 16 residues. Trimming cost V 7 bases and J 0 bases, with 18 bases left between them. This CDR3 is CASISIRGDLNTEAFF. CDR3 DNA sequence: TGTGCCAGCATCTCTATACGGGGCGATTTGAACACTGAAGCTTTCTTT.

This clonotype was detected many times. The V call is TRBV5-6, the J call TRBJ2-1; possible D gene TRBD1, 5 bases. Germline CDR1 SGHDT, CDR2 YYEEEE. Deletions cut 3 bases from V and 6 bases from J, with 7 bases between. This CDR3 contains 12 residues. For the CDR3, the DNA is TGTGCCAGCAGCTCGACAGTCAATGAGCAGTTCTTC. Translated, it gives CASSSTVNEQFF. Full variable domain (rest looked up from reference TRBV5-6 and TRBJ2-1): DAGVTQSPTHLIKTRGQQVTLRCSPKSGHDTVSWYQQALGQGPQFIFQYYEEEERQRGNFPDRFSGHQFPNYSSELNVNALLLGDSALYLCASSSTVNEQFFGPGTRLTVL.

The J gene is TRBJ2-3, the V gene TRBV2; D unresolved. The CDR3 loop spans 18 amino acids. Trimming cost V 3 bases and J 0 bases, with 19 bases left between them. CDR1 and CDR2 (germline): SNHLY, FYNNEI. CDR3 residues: CASSDPHLSNGSTDTQYF. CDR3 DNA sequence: TGTGCCAGCAGTGATCCCCACCTGAGTAACGGGAGCACAGATACGCAGTATTTT.

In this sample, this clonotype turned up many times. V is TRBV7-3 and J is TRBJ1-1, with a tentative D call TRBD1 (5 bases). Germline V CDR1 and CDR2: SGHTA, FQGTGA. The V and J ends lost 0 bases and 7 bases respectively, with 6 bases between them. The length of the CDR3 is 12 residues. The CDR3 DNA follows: TGTGCCAGCAGCTTAACAGGGGATGAAGCTTTCTTT. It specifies CASSLTGDEAFF.

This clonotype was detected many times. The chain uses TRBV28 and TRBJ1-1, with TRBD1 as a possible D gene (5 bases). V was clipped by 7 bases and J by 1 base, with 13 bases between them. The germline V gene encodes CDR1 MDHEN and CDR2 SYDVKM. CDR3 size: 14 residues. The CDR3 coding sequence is TGTGCCAGCACCCCACCAGGGTCGAACACTGAAGCTTTCTTT. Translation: CASTPPGSNTEAFF.

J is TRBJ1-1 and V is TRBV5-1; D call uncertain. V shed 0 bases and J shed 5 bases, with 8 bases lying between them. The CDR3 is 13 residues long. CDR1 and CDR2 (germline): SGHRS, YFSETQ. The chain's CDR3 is CASSLVQRTEAFF. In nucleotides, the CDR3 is TGCGCCAGCAGCTTGGTACAAAGAACTGAAGCTTTCTTT.

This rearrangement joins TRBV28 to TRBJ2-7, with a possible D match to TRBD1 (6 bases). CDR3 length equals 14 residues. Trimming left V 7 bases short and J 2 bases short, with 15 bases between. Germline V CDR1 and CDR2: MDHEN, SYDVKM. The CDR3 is CASTYVGATYEQYF. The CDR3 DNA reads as TGTGCCAGCACCTACGTGGGGGCCACCTACGAGCAGTACTTC.

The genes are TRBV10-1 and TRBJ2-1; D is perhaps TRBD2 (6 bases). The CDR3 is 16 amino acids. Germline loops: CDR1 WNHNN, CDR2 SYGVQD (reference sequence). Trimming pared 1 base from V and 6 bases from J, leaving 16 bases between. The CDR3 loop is CASSEYAGSNRNEQFF. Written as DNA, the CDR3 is TGCGCCAGCAGTGAGTACGCGGGAAGCAATCGCAATGAGCAGTTCTTC.

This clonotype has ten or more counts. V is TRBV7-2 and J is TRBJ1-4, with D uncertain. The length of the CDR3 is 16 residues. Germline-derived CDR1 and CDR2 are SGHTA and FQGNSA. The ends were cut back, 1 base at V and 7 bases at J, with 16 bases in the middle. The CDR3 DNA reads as TGTGCCAGCAGCTTAGGGCTGGGCGGATTCGGTGAAAAACTGTTTTTT. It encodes CASSLGLGGFGEKLFF.

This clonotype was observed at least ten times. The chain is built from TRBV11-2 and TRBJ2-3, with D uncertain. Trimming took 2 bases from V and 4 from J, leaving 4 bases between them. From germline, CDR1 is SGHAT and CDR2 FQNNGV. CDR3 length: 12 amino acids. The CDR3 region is CASSLWADTQYF. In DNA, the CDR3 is TGTGCCAGCAGCTTATGGGCAGATACGCAGTATTTT. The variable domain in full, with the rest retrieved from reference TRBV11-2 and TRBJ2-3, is EAGVAQSPRYKIIEKRQSVAFWCNPISGHATLYWYQQILGQGPKLLIQFQNNGVVDDSQLPKDRFSAERLKGVDSTLKIQPAKLEDSAVYLCASSLWADTQYFGPGTRLTVL.

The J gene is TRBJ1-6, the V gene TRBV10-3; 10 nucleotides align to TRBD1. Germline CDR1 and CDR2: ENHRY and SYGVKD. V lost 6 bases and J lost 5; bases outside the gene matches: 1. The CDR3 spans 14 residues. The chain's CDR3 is CAIRGTGDNSPLHF. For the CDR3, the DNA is TGTGCCATCAGGGGGACAGGGGATAATTCACCCCTCCACTTT.

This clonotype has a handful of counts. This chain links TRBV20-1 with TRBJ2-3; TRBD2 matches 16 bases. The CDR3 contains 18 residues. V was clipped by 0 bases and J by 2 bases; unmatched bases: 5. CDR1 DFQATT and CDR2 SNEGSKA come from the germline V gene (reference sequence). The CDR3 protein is CSARDVGLAGGPTDTQYF. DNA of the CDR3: TGCAGTGCTAGAGATGTGGGACTAGCGGGAGGGCCCACAGATACGCAGTATTTT.

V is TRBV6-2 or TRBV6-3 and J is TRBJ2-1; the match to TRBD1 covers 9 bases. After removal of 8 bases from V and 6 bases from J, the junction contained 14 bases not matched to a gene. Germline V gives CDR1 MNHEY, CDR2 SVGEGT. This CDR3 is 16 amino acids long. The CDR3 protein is CASFDPRQGDGNEQFF. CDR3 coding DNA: TGTGCCAGCTTCGACCCTCGACAGGGGGACGGCAATGAGCAGTTCTTC.

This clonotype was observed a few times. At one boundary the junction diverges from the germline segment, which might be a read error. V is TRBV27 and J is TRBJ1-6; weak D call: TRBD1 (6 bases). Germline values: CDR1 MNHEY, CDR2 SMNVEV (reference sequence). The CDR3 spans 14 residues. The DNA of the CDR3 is TGTGCCAGCAGCAACGACAGGTTCCGTTCACCCCCCCACTTT. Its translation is CASSNDRFRSPPHF.

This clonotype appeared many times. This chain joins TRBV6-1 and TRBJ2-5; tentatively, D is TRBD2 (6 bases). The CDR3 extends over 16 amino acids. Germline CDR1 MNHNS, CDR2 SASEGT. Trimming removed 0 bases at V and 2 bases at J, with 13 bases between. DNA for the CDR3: TGTGCCAGCAGTGAAGCGCCAGTCGGGGGACAAGAGACCCAGTACTTC. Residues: CASSEAPVGGQETQYF.

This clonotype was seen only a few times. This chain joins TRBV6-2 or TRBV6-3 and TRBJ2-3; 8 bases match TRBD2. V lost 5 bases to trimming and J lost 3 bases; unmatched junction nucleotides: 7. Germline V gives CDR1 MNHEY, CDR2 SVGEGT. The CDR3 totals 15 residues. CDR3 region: CASSDRRGGTDTQYF. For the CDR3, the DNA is TGTGCCAGCAGTGATCGACGGGGGGGGACAGATACGCAGTATTTT.

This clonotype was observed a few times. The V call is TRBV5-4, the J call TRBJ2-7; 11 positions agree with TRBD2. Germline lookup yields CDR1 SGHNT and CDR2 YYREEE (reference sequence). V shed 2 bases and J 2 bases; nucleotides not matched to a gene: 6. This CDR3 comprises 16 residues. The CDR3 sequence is CASSFRLAGLPYEQYF. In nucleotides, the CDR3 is TGTGCCAGCAGCTTCCGACTAGCGGGGCTCCCCTACGAGCAGTACTTC. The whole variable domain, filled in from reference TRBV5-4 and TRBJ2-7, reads ETGVTQSPTHLIKTRGQQVTLRCSSQSGHNTVSWYQQALGQGPQFIFQYYREEENGRGNFPPRFSGLQFPNYSSELNVNALELDDSALYLCASSFRLAGLPYEQYFGPGTRLTVT.

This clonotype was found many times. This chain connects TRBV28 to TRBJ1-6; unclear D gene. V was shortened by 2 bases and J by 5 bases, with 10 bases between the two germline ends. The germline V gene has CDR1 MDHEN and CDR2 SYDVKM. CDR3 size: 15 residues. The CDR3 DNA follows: TGTGCCAGCAGTTTACGGGAACAGAATAATTCACCCCTCCACTTT. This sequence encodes CASSLREQNNSPLHF.

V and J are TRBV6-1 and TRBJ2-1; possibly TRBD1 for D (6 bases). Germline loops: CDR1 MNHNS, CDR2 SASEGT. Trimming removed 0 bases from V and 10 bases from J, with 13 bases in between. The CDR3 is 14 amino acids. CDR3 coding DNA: TGTGCCAGCAGTGAAGCTCCAGGGGTCGGGGAGCAGTTCTTC. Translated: CASSEAPGVGEQFF.

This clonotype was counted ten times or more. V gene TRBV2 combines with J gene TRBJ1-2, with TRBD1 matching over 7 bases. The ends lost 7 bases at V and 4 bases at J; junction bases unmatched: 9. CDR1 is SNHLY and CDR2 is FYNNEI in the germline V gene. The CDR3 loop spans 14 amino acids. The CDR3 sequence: CASTIGTALYGYTF. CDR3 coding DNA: TGTGCCAGCACCATTGGGACAGCCCTCTATGGCTACACCTTC.

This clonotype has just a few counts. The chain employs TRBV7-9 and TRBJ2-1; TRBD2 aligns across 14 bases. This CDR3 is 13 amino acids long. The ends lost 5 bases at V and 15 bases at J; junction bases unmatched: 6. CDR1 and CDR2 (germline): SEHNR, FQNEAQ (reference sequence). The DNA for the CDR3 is TGTGCCAGCAGCCCGGGACTAGCGGGAGTTCCGTTCTTC. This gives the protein CASSPGLAGVPFF.

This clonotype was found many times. CDR3 amino acids: CASSLVPGTDTQYF. CDR3 sequence (DNA): TGTGCCAGCAGCTTAGTTCCTGGCACAGATACGCAGTATTTT. The chain joins TRBV7-9 to TRBJ2-3; D ambiguous. CDR1 is SEHNR, CDR2 FQNEAQ, per germline (reference sequence). V was trimmed by 1 base and J by 1 base, leaving 6 bases between them. The CDR3 extends over 14 amino acids. Using reference TRBV7-9 and TRBJ2-3 for the parts outside the CDR3, the full variable domain is DTGVSQNPRHKITKRGQNVTFRCDPISEHNRLYWYRQTLGQGPEFLTYFQNEAQLEKSRLLSDRFSAERPKGSFSTLEIQRTEQGDSAMYLCASSLVPGTDTQYFGPGTRLTVL.